This T cell receptor (beta chain) was sequenced for a study of blood T cell repertoires in COVID-19. Trimming removed 1 base from V and 4 bases from J; junction bases left unmatched: 5. This CDR3 has 15 residues. Germline CDR1 LGHDT, CDR2 YNNKEL (reference sequence). In the original analysis: Amplified reference gene primers provided the basis for estimating nucleated cell counts. Only in-frame clones appear in the TCRdb table, and some are missing; sequencing was by immunoSEQ multiplex PCR. From that table come the V and J calls and clone size; the DNA was used to work out D and trimming. The sample shows some 420,000 clones, roughly nine tenths of them seen only once. In assigning cohorts, the study relied on participant-reported clinical history. What the recovered Cohort 3 donors had was two negative PCRs, clearance, or symptom resolution.

The chain uses TRBV3-1 (or the pseudogene TRBV3-2) and TRBJ2-7; 9 bases line up with TRBD2. The receptor was isolated from a man younger than 40 who had recovered from COVID-19. The sample was PBMCs or T cells enriched from blood (not recorded which). The CDR3 loop is CASSQGLAGTYEQYF. The CDR3 coding sequence is TGTGCCAGCAGCCAAGGGCTAGCGGGAACTTACGAGCAGTACTTC.